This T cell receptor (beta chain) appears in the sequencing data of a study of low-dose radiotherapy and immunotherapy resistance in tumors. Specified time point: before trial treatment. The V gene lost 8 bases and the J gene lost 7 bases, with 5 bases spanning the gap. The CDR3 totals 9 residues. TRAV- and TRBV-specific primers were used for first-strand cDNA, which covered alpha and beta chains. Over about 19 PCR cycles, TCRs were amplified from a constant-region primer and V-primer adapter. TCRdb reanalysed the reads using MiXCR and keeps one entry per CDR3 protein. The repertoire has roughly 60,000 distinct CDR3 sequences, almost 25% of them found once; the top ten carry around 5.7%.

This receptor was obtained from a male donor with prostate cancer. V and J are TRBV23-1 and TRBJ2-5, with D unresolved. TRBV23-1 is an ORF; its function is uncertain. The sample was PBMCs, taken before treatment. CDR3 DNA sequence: TGCGCCAGCCCAGGGACCCAGTACTTC. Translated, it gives CASPGTQYF.